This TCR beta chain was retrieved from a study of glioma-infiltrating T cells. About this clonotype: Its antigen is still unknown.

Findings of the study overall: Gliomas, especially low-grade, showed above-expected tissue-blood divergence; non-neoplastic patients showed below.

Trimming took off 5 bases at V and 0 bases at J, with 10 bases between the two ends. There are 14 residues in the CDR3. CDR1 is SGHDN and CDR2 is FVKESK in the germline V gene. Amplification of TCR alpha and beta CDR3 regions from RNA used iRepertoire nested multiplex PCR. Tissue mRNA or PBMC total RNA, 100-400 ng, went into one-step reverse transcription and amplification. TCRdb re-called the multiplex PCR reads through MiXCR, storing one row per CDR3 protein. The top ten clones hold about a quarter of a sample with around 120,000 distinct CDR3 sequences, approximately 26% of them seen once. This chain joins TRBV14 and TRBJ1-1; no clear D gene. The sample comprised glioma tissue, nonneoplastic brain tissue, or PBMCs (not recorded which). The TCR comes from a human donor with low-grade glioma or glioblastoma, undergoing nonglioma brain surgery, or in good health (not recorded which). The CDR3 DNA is TGTGCCAGCAGCTCCATACATGTGAACACTGAAGCTTTCTTT. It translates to CASSSIHVNTEAFF.